This paragraph reports one T cell receptor beta chain. This specimen belongs to a study of blood T cell repertoires in COVID-19. For the study at large: Samples taken during acute and convalescent COVID-19 were collected in the United States, Italy and Spain.

Assay used: immunoSEQ multiplex PCR; TCRdb lists only in-frame clones, some missing. The profile shows a few hundred thousand clones, roughly 89% of them singletons. Trimming stripped 6 bases from V and 4 bases from J, with 9 bases between. CDR1 is MNHEY, CDR2 SVGAGI, per germline. The CDR3 extends over 12 amino acids. The receptor comes from a man aged 35 to 55 who had recovered from COVID-19. The material sequenced was PBMCs or T cells enriched from blood (not recorded which). V and J are TRBV6-5 and TRBJ1-2; D remains ambiguous. The DNA for the CDR3 is TGTGCCAGCAGCCTAGACGGCTATGGCTACACCTTC. This translates into CASSLDGYGYTF.